This T cell receptor (beta chain) originates from a study of identical twins. Study-level points and caveats: Where beta out-of-frame sequences were concerned, excess twin sharing was weaker. Twin pairs' shared out-of-frame alpha sequences were enriched in low generation probability.

With respect to this clonotype: Its antigen is unknown.

TCRdb re-derived calls from the 5' RACE reads in MiXCR, one entry per CDR3 protein. The sample includes about 470,000 distinct CDR3 sequences, 20% to 25% of them seen just once. The germline V and J ends were trimmed by 3 bases and 2 bases, with 13 bases remaining between them. Germline lookup yields CDR1 MNHEY and CDR2 SVGAGI. The CDR3 has 16 residues. The sample was also linked to a second study, of T cells expressing NK-cell markers. That paper adds: The eight sequenced donors comprised seven who were HCMV-seropositive and one who was seronegative. Top CD8+ clonotypes included the dominant CD3+CD56+NKG2C+ clonotypes in 5 or 6 donors.

The V call is TRBV6-5, the J call TRBJ2-2; D might be TRBD2 (6 bases). The source material was CD4+ T cells sorted from blood. This receptor was obtained from a woman between 18 and 29 years old in good health. Written as DNA, the CDR3 is TGTGCCAGCAGTTATTTGTCTAGCGCTAACACCGGGGAGCTGTTTTTT. Protein sequence: CASSYLSSANTGELFF.